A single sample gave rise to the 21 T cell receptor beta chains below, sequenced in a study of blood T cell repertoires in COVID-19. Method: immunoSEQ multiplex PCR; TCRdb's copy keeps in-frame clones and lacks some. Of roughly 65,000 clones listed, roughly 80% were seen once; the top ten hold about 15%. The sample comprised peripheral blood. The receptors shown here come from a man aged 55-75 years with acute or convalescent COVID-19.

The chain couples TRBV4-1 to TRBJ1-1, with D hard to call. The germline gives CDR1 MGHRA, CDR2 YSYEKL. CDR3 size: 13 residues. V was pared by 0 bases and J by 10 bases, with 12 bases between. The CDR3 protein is CASSQDMSSGAFF. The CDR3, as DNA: TGCGCCAGCAGCCAAGACATGAGTTCCGGAGCTTTCTTT.

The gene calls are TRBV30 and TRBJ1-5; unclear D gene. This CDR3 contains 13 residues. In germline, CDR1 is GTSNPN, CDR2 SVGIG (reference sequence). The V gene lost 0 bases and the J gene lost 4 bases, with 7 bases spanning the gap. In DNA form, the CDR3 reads TGTGCCTGGAGTGTACGGTGGAATCAGCCCCAGCATTTT. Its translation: CAWSVRWNQPQHF.

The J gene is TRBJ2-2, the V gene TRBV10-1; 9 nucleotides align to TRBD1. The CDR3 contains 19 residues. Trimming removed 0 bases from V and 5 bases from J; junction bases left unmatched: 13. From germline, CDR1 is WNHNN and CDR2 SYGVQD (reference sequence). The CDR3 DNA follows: TGCGCCAGCAGTGAGTCGTACACAACCGGGACAGGGATAACCGGGGAGCTGTTTTTT. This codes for CASSESYTTGTGITGELFF.

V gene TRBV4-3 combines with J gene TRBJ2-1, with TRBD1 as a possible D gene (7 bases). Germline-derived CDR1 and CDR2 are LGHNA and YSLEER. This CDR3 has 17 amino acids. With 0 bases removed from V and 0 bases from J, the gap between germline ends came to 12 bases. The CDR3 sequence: CASSQDPGGGSYNEQFF. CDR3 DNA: TGCGCCAGCAGCCAAGATCCAGGGGGAGGCTCCTACAATGAGCAGTTCTTC.

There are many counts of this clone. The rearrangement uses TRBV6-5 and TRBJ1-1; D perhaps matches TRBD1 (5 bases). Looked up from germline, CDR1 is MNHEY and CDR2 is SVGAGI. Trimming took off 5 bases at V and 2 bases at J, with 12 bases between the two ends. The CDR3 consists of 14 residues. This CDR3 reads CASSLLGGNTEAFF. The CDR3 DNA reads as TGTGCCAGCAGTCTACTCGGGGGAAACACTGAAGCTTTCTTT.

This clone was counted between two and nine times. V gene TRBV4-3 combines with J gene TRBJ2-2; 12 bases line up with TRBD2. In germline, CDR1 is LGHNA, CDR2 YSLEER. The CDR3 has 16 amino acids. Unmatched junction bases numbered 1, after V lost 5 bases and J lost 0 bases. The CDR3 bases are TGCGCCAGCAGCGGACTAGCGGGGTCGAACACCGGGGAGCTGTTTTTT. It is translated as CASSGLAGSNTGELFF.

CDR3 in DNA: TGTGCCAGCAACCCAAGGACAGGGGGCGCTTTCGGGGAGCTGTTTTTT. Protein product: CASNPRTGGAFGELFF. The chain joins TRBV5-5 to TRBJ2-2, with 11 bases fitting TRBD1. The CDR3 loop spans 16 amino acids. The germline CDR1 and CDR2 sequences are SGHKS and YYEKEE (reference sequence). Trimming at V came to 6 bases and at J to 7 bases, leaving 11 bases not matched to a gene. Variable domain in full (rest from reference TRBV5-5 and TRBJ2-2): DAGVTQSPTHLIKTRGQQVTLRCSPISGHKSVSWYQQVLGQGPQFIFQYYEKEERGRGNFPDRFSARQFPNYSSELNVNALLLGDSALYLCASNPRTGGAFGELFFGEGSRLTVL.

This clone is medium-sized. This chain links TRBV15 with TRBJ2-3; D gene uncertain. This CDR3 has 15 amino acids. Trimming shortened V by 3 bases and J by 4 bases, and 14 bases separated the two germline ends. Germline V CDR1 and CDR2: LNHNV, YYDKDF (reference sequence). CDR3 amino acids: CATSSPGGAADTQYF. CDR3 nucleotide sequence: TGTGCCACCAGCAGCCCCGGCGGAGCTGCAGATACGCAGTATTTT.

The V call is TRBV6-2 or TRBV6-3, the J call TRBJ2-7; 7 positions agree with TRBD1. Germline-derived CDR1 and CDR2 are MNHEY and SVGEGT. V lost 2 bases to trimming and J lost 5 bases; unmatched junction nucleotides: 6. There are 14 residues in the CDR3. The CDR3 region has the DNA TGTGCCAGCAGTTACCAACAGGGGTACAACGAGCAGTACTTC. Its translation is CASSYQQGYNEQYF.

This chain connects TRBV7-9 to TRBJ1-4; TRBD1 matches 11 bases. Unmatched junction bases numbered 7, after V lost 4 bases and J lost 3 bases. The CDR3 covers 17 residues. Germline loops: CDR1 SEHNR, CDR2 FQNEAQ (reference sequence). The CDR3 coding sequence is TGTGCCAGCAGCTCCTGGGGACAGGGGGTCTCTAATGAAAAACTGTTTTTT. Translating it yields CASSSWGQGVSNEKLFF. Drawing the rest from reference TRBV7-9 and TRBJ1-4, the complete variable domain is DTGVSQNPRHKITKRGQNVTFRCDPISEHNRLYWYRQTLGQGPEFLTYFQNEAQLEKSRLLSDRFSAERPKGSFSTLEIQRTEQGDSAMYLCASSSWGQGVSNEKLFFGSGTQLSVL.

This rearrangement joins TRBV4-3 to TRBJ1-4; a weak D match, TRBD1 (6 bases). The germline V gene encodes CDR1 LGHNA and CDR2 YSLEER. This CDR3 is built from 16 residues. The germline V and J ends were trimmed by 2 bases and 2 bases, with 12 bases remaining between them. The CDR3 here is CASSQLGALTNEKLFF. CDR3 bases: TGCGCCAGCAGCCAATTGGGGGCGCTGACTAATGAAAAACTGTTTTTT.

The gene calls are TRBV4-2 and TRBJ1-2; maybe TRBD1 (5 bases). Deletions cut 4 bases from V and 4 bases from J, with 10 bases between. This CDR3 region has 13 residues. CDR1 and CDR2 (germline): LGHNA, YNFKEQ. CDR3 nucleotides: TGTGCCAGCAGCCCGGACAACGCCTATGGCTACACCTTC. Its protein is CASSPDNAYGYTF.

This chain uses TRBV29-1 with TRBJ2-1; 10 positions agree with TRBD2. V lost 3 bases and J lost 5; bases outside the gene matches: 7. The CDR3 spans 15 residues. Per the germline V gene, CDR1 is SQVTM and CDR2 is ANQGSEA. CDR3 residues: CSVDGLAGGNNEQFF. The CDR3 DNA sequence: TGCAGCGTTGATGGTTTAGCGGGGGGAAACAATGAGCAGTTCTTC.

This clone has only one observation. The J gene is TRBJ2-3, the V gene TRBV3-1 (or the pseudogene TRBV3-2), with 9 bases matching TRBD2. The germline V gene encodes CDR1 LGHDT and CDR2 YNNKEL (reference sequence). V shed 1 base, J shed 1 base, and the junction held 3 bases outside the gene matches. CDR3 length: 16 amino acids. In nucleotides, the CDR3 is TGTGCCAGCAGCCAAGTCGGCGGGGGGGGCACAGATACGCAGTATTTT. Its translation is CASSQVGGGGTDTQYF.

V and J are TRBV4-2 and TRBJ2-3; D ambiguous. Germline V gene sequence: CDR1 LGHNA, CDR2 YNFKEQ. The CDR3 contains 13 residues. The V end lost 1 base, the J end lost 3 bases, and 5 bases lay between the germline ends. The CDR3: CASSQGRTDTQYF. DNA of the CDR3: TGTGCCAGCAGCCAAGGTAGAACAGATACGCAGTATTTT.

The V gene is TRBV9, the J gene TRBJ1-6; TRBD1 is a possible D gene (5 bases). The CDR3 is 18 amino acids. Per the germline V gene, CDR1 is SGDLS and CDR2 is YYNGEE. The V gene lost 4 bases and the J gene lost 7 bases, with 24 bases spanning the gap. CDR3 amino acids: CASSPGQQGRRLNSPLHF. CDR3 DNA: TGTGCCAGCAGCCCCGGCCAGCAGGGCCGAAGGTTAAATTCACCCCTCCACTTT. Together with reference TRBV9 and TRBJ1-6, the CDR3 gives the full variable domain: DSGVTQTPKHLITATGQRVTLRCSPRSGDLSVYWYQQSLDQGLQFLIQYYNGEERAKGNILERFSAQQFPDLHSELNLSSLELGDSALYFCASSPGQQGRRLNSPLHFGNGTRLTVT.

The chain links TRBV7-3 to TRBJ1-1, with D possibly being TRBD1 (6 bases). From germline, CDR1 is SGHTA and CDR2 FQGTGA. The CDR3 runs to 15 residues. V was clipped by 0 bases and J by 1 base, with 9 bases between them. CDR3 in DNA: TGTGCCAGCAGCTTAACGGACAGCCCGAACACTGAAGCTTTCTTT. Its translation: CASSLTDSPNTEAFF.

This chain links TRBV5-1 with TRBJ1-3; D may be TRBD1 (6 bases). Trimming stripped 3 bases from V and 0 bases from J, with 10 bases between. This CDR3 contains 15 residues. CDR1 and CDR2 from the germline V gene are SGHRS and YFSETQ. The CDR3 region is CASSSTGLSGNTIYF. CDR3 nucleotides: TGCGCCAGCAGCTCCACAGGGCTCTCTGGAAACACCATATATTTT.

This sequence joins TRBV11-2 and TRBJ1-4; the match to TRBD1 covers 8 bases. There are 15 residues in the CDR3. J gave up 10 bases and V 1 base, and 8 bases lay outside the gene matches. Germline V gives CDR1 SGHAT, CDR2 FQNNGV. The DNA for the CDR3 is TGTGCCAGCAGCTTAGCGAGCGACAGGGGTCGAAAACTGTTTTTT. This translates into CASSLASDRGRKLFF. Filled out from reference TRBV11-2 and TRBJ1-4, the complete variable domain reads EAGVAQSPRYKIIEKRQSVAFWCNPISGHATLYWYQQILGQGPKLLIQFQNNGVVDDSQLPKDRFSAERLKGVDSTLKIQPAKLEDSAVYLCASSLASDRGRKLFFGSGTQLSVL.

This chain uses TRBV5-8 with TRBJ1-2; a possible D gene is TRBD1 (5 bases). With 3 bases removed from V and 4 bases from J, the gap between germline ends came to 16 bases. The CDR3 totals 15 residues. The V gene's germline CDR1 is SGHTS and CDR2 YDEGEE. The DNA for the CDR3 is TGTGCCAGCAGCTCCAGGGTGTCGAGGTCCTATGGCTACACCTTC. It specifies CASSSRVSRSYGYTF.

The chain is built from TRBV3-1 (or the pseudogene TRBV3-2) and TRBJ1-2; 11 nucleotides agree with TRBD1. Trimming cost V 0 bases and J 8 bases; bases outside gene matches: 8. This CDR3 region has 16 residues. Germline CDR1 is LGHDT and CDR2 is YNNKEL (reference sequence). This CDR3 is CASSQEGGQGVGGYTF. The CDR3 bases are TGTGCCAGCAGCCAAGAGGGGGGACAGGGGGTTGGAGGCTACACCTTC.